A selection of T cell receptor beta chains follows, all from one sample in a study of T cell therapy after organ transplantation. Using immunoSEQ multiplex PCR, the repertoire was profiled, and TCRdb retains in-frame clones only, with some absent. Here the sample spans some 47,000 clones, 94% being singletons. Their target antigens are unknown. Sequenced material: CD8+ T cells from blood, taken before autologous CMV-specific T cell therapy. The receptors stem from a human patient who had received a solid organ transplant and had CMV disease. Each CDR3 is given with its conserved first and last residue. Each record gives: J gene, CDR3 length, V gene, clone size, D gene, CDR3 protein, CDR3 DNA. D genes are given only for firm matches. Not every row has a clone size; where given, it reads once, few, many or a size class.

>TRBJ2-3|19|TRBV13|NA|TRBD1
CASSLWSSWGQANADTQYF
TGTGCCAGCAGCTTATGGAGTTCTTGGGGACAGGCGAACGCAGATACGCAGTATTTT
>TRBJ2-7|15|TRBV11-2|few|NA
CASSLGGQSSYEQYF
TGTGCCAGCAGCCTTGGCGGGCAGAGCTCCTACGAGCAGTACTTC
>TRBJ1-1|16|TRBV4-1|NA|TRBD1
CASTGRFRDRGAEAFF
TGCGCCAGCACCGGTCGTTTTCGGGACAGGGGCGCTGAAGCTTTCTTT
>TRBJ2-3|16|TRBV14|NA|NA
CASSQGDRRRGDTQYF
TGTGCCAGCAGCCAAGGGGACAGACGGCGGGGAGATACGCAGTATTTT
>TRBJ2-4|16|TRBV6-1|NA|TRBD2
CASSGLDGGLENIQYF
TGTGCCAGCAGTGGGCTCGACGGGGGGTTAGAAAACATTCAGTACTTC
>TRBJ2-7|16|TRBV27|NA|NA
CASSPTLLGSAYEQYF
TGTGCCAGCAGTCCGACCCTACTGGGGAGTGCCTACGAGCAGTACTTC
>TRBJ2-5|15|TRBV15|NA|TRBD2
CATSREGGNGETQYF
TGTGCCACCAGCAGAGAGGGGGGGAACGGAGAGACCCAGTACTTC
>TRBJ2-7|14|TRBV25-1|NA|NA
CASSGRAYNHEQYF
TGTGCCAGCAGTGGGAGGGCCTACAACCACGAGCAGTACTTC
>TRBJ1-6|17|TRBV30|NA|TRBD1
CAWSPTGQGVWNSPLHF
TGTGCCTGGAGTCCTACGGGACAGGGGGTTTGGAATTCACCCCTCCACTTT
>TRBJ2-1|11|TRBV25-1|NA|NA
CASSDLNEQFF
TGTGCCAGCAGTGACCTCAATGAGCAGTTCTTC
>TRBJ2-3|15|TRBV7-9|NA|NA
CASSSRDGSTDTQYF
TGTGCCAGCAGCTCACGGGACGGGAGCACAGATACGCAGTATTTT
>TRBJ1-2|15|TRBV18|NA|NA
CASSPEDGLGYGYTF
TGTGCCAGCTCACCCGAGGACGGCCTTGGCTATGGCTACACCTTC
>TRBJ1-4|16|TRBV10-3|once|NA
CAISDPWGSTNEKLFF
TGTGCCATCAGTGACCCTTGGGGCTCGACTAATGAAAAACTGTTTTTT
>TRBJ2-5|19|TRBV10-2|NA|TRBD2
CASSVKGVGLAETQETQYF
TGCGCCAGCAGTGTTAAGGGAGTGGGGCTAGCGGAAACCCAAGAGACCCAGTACTTC
>TRBJ2-1|16|TRBV27|NA|TRBD2
CASSLRGGASYNEQFF
TGTGCCAGCAGTTTACGGGGGGGGGCCTCCTACAATGAGCAGTTCTTC
>TRBJ2-1|14|TRBV5-1|NA|NA
CASSLAEMDDEQFF
TGCGCCAGCAGCTTGGCCGAGATGGACGATGAGCAGTTCTTC
>TRBJ1-4|19|TRBV27|NA|NA
CASSGTSGTTLATNEKLFF
TGTGCCAGCAGTGGTACCTCCGGGACAACCTTAGCAACTAATGAAAAACTGTTTTTT
>TRBJ1-5|16|TRBV5-6|NA|NA
CASSHGGGPGNQPQHF
TGTGCCAGCAGCCACGGTGGGGGGCCTGGCAATCAGCCCCAGCATTTT
>TRBJ2-2|15|TRBV6-1|NA|NA
CASSEQIGDTGELFF
TGTGCCAGCAGTGAACAAATAGGGGACACCGGGGAGCTGTTTTTT
>TRBJ2-3|14|TRBV7-9|NA|NA
CASSLVGSTDTQYF
TGTGCCAGCAGCTTAGTCGGGAGCACAGATACGCAGTATTTT